Included here is one TCR beta chain sequence, with context. No antigen is known for it. The record originates from a study of cytomegalovirus exposure and HLA in healthy donors. Profiled with immunoSEQ multiplex PCR; TCRdb holds only in-frame clones, not every one. The data contain under 150,000 clones, approximately 84% of them singletons. Study-level findings and limits: TCR beta chains numbering roughly 150 were designated cytomegalovirus-associated. In vitro work confirmed that a few CMV-associated chains recognize CMV antigens.

With V trimmed by 1 base and J by 5 bases, 10 bases remained unmatched. The CDR3 runs to 16 residues. Germline V lookup: CDR1 SEHNR, CDR2 FQNEAQ (reference sequence). Sequencing input: PBMCs. This TCR was sampled from a woman aged 25 to 39 in good health and CMV-seronegative. The chain uses TRBV7-9 and TRBJ1-2; TRBD1 matches 7 bases. CDR3 nucleotide sequence: TGTGCCAGCAGCTTAGTGGCAGGGGGACTCGGTTATGGCTACACCTTC. Amino acids: CASSLVAGGLGYGYTF.